This T cell receptor (beta chain) was recovered during a study of T cells after yellow fever vaccination. Overall study results and limits: Post-booster samples contained most primary-vaccination clones (roughly 96% CD4, about 90% CD8).

A remark on this clonotype: Its antigen remains unidentified.

Researchers made TCR cDNA using 5'RACE template switching, and this step added a universal primer site and UMIs. MiXCR, applied by TCRdb to the 5' RACE reads, yields one record per CDR3 protein. Of about 230,000 distinct CDR3 sequences in the sample, around 6.7% are singletons; the top ten hold 1% to 1.2%. This specimen consisted of CD4+ T cells sorted from PBMCs, obtained on the day of the yellow fever booster vaccination. The receptor comes from a man aged 25-45 years who received the YFV17D yellow fever vaccine.

In DNA, the CDR3 is TGTGCCAGCAGCTTGGAGGGAAATTATCAGCCCCAGCATTTT. It codes for CASSLEGNYQPQHF. This chain uses TRBV5-6 with TRBJ1-5; D is uncertain. Germline V gene sequence: CDR1 SGHDT, CDR2 YYEEEE. CDR3 length: 14 residues. Trimming took off 0 bases at V and 5 bases at J, with 9 bases between the two ends.